This T cell receptor (beta chain) was recorded in a study of T cells in Graves' hyperthyroidism and ophthalmopathy. Study outcomes and limitations: Most clonotypes that expanded in the thyroid above 0.001 also showed up in blood.

Researchers amplified the TCR beta CDR3 regions from RNA transcripts. The study used the HTBI primer set for a first-round RT-PCR of the TCR CDR3. TCRdb used MiXCR to reprocess the multiplex PCR reads, holding one entry per CDR3 protein. Of 540,000 or so distinct CDR3 sequences listed, approximately 14% are singletons. Turning to this clonotype: Its antigen remains unidentified.

The material sequenced was blood. The sequence came from a woman aged 25 to 39 with Graves' hyperthyroidism.

CDR3 amino acids: CASSPRNSWGGYTF. CDR3 nucleotides: TGTGCCAGCAGCCCGCGTAATTCATGGGGTGGCTACACCTTC. The rearrangement links TRBV7-9 to TRBJ1-2; D is undetermined. Germline V gene lookup returns CDR1 SEHNR and CDR2 FQNEAQ (reference sequence). V was clipped by 5 bases and J by 7 bases, with 17 bases between them. The CDR3 totals 14 residues.